This TCR beta chain was observed in a study of T cell changes during pregnancy in multiple sclerosis. Trimming cost V 3 bases and J 2 bases; bases outside gene matches: 3. The CDR3 is made up of 13 amino acids. Per the germline V gene, CDR1 is GTSNPN and CDR2 is SVGIG (reference sequence). This clone has just one count. Libraries were prepared by immunoSEQ multiplex PCR; TCRdb keeps only in-frame clonotypes and omits some of them. Here the sample spans roughly 23,000 clones, more than 75% being singletons. This specimen was CD4+ T cells from peripheral blood mononuclear cells, taken in the second trimester of pregnancy. V and J are TRBV30 and TRBJ2-7; 8 nucleotides agree with TRBD2. This TCR was sampled from a female donor in good health, enrolled as a control in a pregnancy study. Written as DNA, the CDR3 is TGTGCCTGGAGGCAAGCGGGAGCCTACGAGCAGTACTTC. Protein: CAWRQAGAYEQYF.